Shown below are 14 T cell receptor beta chains from a single sample sequenced in a study of T cell responses to AZD1222 COVID-19 vaccine. The data were produced by immunoSEQ multiplex PCR, yet TCRdb's version contains in-frame clones alone and is incomplete. The table has roughly 140,000 clones, more than 75% seen once. The sequenced sample was peripheral blood, obtained on day 0 of MenACWY control vaccination. Every receptor here comes from an adult in good health.

This clone was counted once. The rearrangement uses TRBV11-2 and TRBJ2-2; TRBD1 is a possible D gene (5 bases). The V gene's germline CDR1 is SGHAT and CDR2 FQNNGV. CDR3 length: 13 residues. V lost 3 bases and J 9 bases, leaving 11 bases between the germline ends. The CDR3 DNA reads as TGTGCCAGCAGCTTGTTGGCAGGGCGGGAGCTGTTTTTT. Its translation: CASSLLAGRELFF.

This clone was detected ten times or more. CDR3: CASSFLHPGLDYGYTF. CDR3 coding DNA: TGCGCCAGCAGCTTCCTTCACCCCGGATTAGACTATGGCTACACCTTC. The V gene is TRBV5-1, the J gene TRBJ1-2; no definite D call. Trimming left V 2 bases short and J 3 bases short, with 17 bases between. This CDR3 spans 16 amino acids. CDR1 and CDR2 from the germline V gene are SGHRS and YFSETQ.

The chain's CDR3 is CASSLLRDGNSPLHF. The CDR3 coding sequence is TGTGCCAGCAGCTTACTCCGGGACGGTAATTCACCCCTCCACTTT. J is TRBJ1-6 and V is TRBV7-8; D perhaps matches TRBD1 (5 bases). Germline CDR1 is SGHVS and CDR2 is FQNEAQ. This CDR3 comprises 15 residues. Trimming pared 2 bases from V and 6 bases from J, leaving 11 bases between. Using reference TRBV7-8 and TRBJ1-6 for the parts outside the CDR3, the full variable domain is GAGVSQSPRYKVAKRGQDVALRCDPISGHVSLFWYQQALGQGPEFLTYFQNEAQLDKSGLPSDRFFAERPEGSVSTLKIQRTQQEDSAVYLCASSLLRDGNSPLHFGNGTRLTVT.

The J gene is TRBJ2-3, the V gene TRBV6-1; 9 nucleotides match TRBD2. Germline V gene data show CDR1 as MNHNS and CDR2 as SASEGT. The CDR3 is made up of 19 amino acids. J lost 4 bases, V lost 3 bases, and 17 bases had no gene match. The CDR3 spells CASSEWLVVRGGVPDTQYF. Written as DNA, the CDR3 is TGTGCCAGCAGTGAGTGGTTGGTGGTGCGGGGGGGCGTCCCAGATACGCAGTATTTT.

The CDR3 is CALSWHRTSYNSPLHF. As DNA, the CDR3 is TGTGCCCTAAGCTGGCACCGCACCTCCTATAATTCACCCCTCCACTTT. The V call is TRBV30, the J call TRBJ1-6; D unresolved. Trimming took 8 bases from V and 0 from J, leaving 17 bases between them. CDR3 length equals 16 residues. Germline values: CDR1 GTSNPN, CDR2 SVGIG (reference sequence).

The chain has TRBV28 and TRBJ1-2, with 8 bases lining up with TRBD1. V lost 4 bases, J lost 4 bases, and 8 bases stayed unmatched. Germline V gene lookup returns CDR1 MDHEN and CDR2 SYDVKM. The CDR3 totals 15 residues. The CDR3 here is CASSSGTGFFYGYTF. The CDR3 DNA is TGTGCCAGCAGTTCGGGGACAGGCTTCTTCTATGGCTACACCTTC.

V gene TRBV12-2 combines with J gene TRBJ1-6. TRBV12-2 is a pseudogene segment. CDR3 size: 12 residues. CDR3 loop: CASRLARMALHF. The CDR3 DNA follows: TGTGCAAGTCGCTTAGCCCGGATGGCCCTCCACTTT.

The chain combines TRBV14 with TRBJ2-1; D unclear. V was trimmed by 4 bases and J by 10 bases, leaving 11 bases between them. The CDR3 is 12 amino acids. Per germline, CDR1 SGHDN and CDR2 FVKESK. In nucleotides, the CDR3 is TGTGCCAGCAGCCTACTCGGAGACGAGCAGTTCTTC. As protein: CASSLLGDEQFF.

The chain employs TRBV27 and TRBJ1-5; D is undetermined. CDR1 MNHEY and CDR2 SMNVEV come from the germline V gene (reference sequence). Trimming removed 2 bases at V and 2 bases at J, with 7 bases between. The CDR3 contains 14 residues. CDR3 DNA sequence: TGTGCCAGCAGTTTACGACCGGGCAATCAGCCCCAGCATTTT. Protein sequence: CASSLRPGNQPQHF.

The V and J genes are TRBV9 and TRBJ1-3; D call uncertain. The germline V and J ends were trimmed by 0 bases and 8 bases, with 12 bases remaining between them. Germline CDR1 reads SGDLS; CDR2 reads YYNGEE. The CDR3 covers 14 residues. CDR3 nucleotide sequence: TGTGCCAGCAGCGTAGCTGTGACGACGGACACCATATATTTT. Its translation: CASSVAVTTDTIYF.

The rearrangement links TRBV11-1 to TRBJ1-3, with 7 bases lining up with TRBD1. Per the germline V gene, CDR1 is SGHAT and CDR2 is FQDESV (reference sequence). The CDR3 is 14 amino acids. V lost 5 bases, J lost 7 bases, and 8 bases stayed unmatched. The CDR3 loop reads CASSPGGGRNTIYF. The CDR3, as DNA: TGTGCCAGCAGCCCCGGAGGGGGCAGGAACACCATATATTTT.

The chain couples TRBV9 to TRBJ2-5; TRBD1 matches 9 bases. Trimming removed 5 bases from V and 1 base from J; junction bases left unmatched: 9. The CDR3 covers 16 residues. Germline V gene data show CDR1 as SGDLS and CDR2 as YYNGEE. In DNA form, the CDR3 reads TGTGCCAGCAGTATCAGTGGGACAGGGAGCCAAGAGACCCAGTACTTC. It encodes CASSISGTGSQETQYF.

V gene TRBV10-3 combines with J gene TRBJ1-2; D is perhaps TRBD1 (5 bases). Looked up from germline, CDR1 is ENHRY and CDR2 is SYGVKD. With 2 bases removed from V and 4 bases from J, the gap between germline ends came to 8 bases. This CDR3 region has 13 residues. CDR3 nucleotides: TGTGCCATCAGTGAGGATGGGGGCTATGGCTACACCTTC. The encoded protein is CAISEDGGYGYTF.

This clone was detected only a few times. The chain joins TRBV24-1 to TRBJ2-1, with TRBD1 matching over 9 bases. The J segment lost 12 bases and the V segment lost 6 bases, leaving 8 bases of the junction unmatched. This CDR3 region has 13 residues. Germline loops: CDR1 KGHDR, CDR2 SFDVKD. The CDR3 reads CATSQQGAWGQFF. The CDR3, as DNA: TGTGCCACCAGTCAACAGGGGGCGTGGGGGCAGTTCTTC.